The rows below give T cell receptor beta chains drawn from one sample of a study. TCRdb ran MiXCR on the 5' RACE reads and lists one entry per CDR3 protein. The sample yields 32,000 or so distinct CDR3 sequences, 25% to 30% seen once. The sequenced sample was tumor-infiltrating Tregs sorted from the breast tumor. The receptors come from a female donor with breast cancer. Both conserved end residues are part of each CDR3. D genes are given only for firm matches. Rows give clone size only sometimes, using once, few, many, or a class for an expanded clone.

J: TRBJ2-1
V: TRBV20-1
size: many
D: TRBD2
length: 17
CDR3: CSASSTSGRKEVYEQFF
DNA: TGCAGTGCTTCCTCCACTAGCGGGAGGAAAGAGGTTTATGAGCAGTTCTTC

J: TRBJ1-5
V: TRBV6-6
size: many
D: .
length: 16
CDR3: CASSYSNRDGNQPQHF
DNA: TGTGCCAGCAGTTACTCGAACAGGGATGGAAATCAGCCCCAGCATTTT

J: TRBJ1-6
V: TRBV6-5
size: many
D: .
length: 13
CDR3: CASSRSYNSPLHF
DNA: TGTGCCAGCAGTCGGAGCTATAATTCACCCCTCCACTTT

J: TRBJ1-1
V: TRBV19
size: .
D: .
length: 13
CDR3: CASSIMKNTEAFF
DNA: TGTGCCAGTAGTATCATGAAGAACACTGAAGCTTTCTTT

J: TRBJ2-3
V: TRBV23-1
size: few
D: .
length: 16
CDR3: CASSHPEGESTDTQYF
DNA: TGCGCCAGCAGTCACCCTGAGGGGGAGTCCACAGATACGCAGTATTTT

J: TRBJ2-6
V: TRBV18
size: many
D: .
length: 17
CDR3: CASSPPDGPSGANVLTF
DNA: TGTGCCAGCTCACCACCGGACGGACCTTCTGGGGCCAACGTCCTGACTTTC

J: TRBJ2-1
V: TRBV18
size: many
D: .
length: 13
CDR3: CASSPPLYNEQFF
DNA: TGTGCCAGCTCACCTCCTCTGTATAATGAGCAGTTCTTC

J: TRBJ2-2
V: TRBV6-5
size: many
D: .
length: 15
CDR3: CASSAPGLSSGELFF
DNA: TGTGCCAGCAGTGCCCCGGGACTTAGCTCCGGGGAGCTGTTTTTT

J: TRBJ2-1
V: TRBV9
size: medium-sized
D: TRBD2
length: 15
CDR3: CASSVGLAEYNEQFF
DNA: TGTGCCAGCAGCGTCGGGCTAGCGGAATACAATGAGCAGTTCTTC

J: TRBJ2-7
V: TRBV4-2
size: medium-sized
D: .
length: 14
CDR3: CASSQARGWYEQYF
DNA: TGTGCCAGCAGCCAAGCTCGGGGATGGTACGAGCAGTACTTC

J: TRBJ2-7
V: TRBV10-3
size: many
D: .
length: 13
CDR3: CAISGQGNDEQYF
DNA: TGTGCCATCAGTGGTCAGGGGAACGACGAGCAGTACTTC

J: TRBJ2-3
V: TRBV11-3
size: few
D: .
length: 13
CDR3: CAGSKQGPDTQYF
DNA: TGTGCCGGCAGCAAACAGGGACCAGATACGCAGTATTTT

J: TRBJ1-6
V: TRBV15
size: few
D: .
length: 13
CDR3: CATSRDWGSPLHF
DNA: TGTGCCACCAGCAGAGATTGGGGGTCACCCCTCCACTTT

J: TRBJ2-5
V: TRBV20-1
size: many
D: TRBD2
length: 13
CDR3: CSASSTSEETQYF
DNA: TGCAGTGCTAGTAGTACTAGCGAAGAGACCCAGTACTTC

J: TRBJ2-7
V: TRBV5-6
size: many
D: .
length: 14
CDR3: CASSLVLGKNEQYF
DNA: TGTGCCAGCAGCTTGGTTCTGGGGAAAAACGAGCAGTACTTC

J: TRBJ1-6
V: TRBV5-5
size: .
D: .
length: 14
CDR3: CVSSPGLEGSPLHF
DNA: TGTGTCAGCAGCCCCGGGCTGGAAGGTTCACCCCTCCACTTT

J: TRBJ1-1
V: TRBV5-1
size: .
D: .
length: 17
CDR3: CASSLGFSRATNTEAFF
DNA: TGCGCCAGCAGCTTGGGGTTCTCCCGGGCTACGAACACTGAAGCTTTCTTT

J: TRBJ1-5
V: TRBV19
size: .
D: .
length: 13
CDR3: CASSIFGDQPQHF
DNA: TGTGCCAGTAGTATATTTGGGGATCAGCCCCAGCATTTT

J: TRBJ1-5
V: TRBV7-9
size: .
D: .
length: 13
CDR3: CASSSDLNQPQHF
DNA: TGTGCCAGCAGCTCGGACCTTAATCAGCCCCAGCATTTT

J: TRBJ2-1
V: TRBV20-1
size: many
D: TRBD2
length: 18
CDR3: CSARVGTSGMSSYNEQFF
DNA: TGCAGTGCTAGAGTTGGGACTAGCGGGATGAGCTCCTACAATGAGCAGTTCTTC

J: TRBJ2-1
V: TRBV20-1
size: many
D: .
length: 15
CDR3: CSARDPRLGLNEQFF
DNA: TGCAGTGCTAGAGACCCCAGACTAGGTCTGAATGAGCAGTTCTTC

J: TRBJ2-1
V: TRBV6-5
size: .
D: .
length: 16
CDR3: CASRDLAKGHYNEQFF
DNA: TGTGCCAGCAGAGACCTAGCGAAAGGCCACTACAATGAGCAGTTCTTC

J: TRBJ1-1
V: TRBV18
size: few
D: .
length: 14
CDR3: CASSPSGPNTEAFF
DNA: TGTGCCAGCTCACCTAGCGGACCGAACACTGAAGCTTTCTTT

J: TRBJ2-7
V: TRBV20-1
size: few
D: TRBD2
length: 15
CDR3: CSARDGLAGGHEQYF
DNA: TGCAGTGCTAGAGACGGACTAGCGGGGGGACACGAGCAGTACTTC

J: TRBJ2-1
V: TRBV2
size: .
D: .
length: 13
CDR3: CASSLVVHNEQFF
DNA: TGTGCCAGCAGTTTAGTAGTCCACAATGAGCAGTTCTTC

J: TRBJ1-5
V: TRBV20-1
size: .
D: .
length: 15
CDR3: CSAGRDTRGNQPQHF
DNA: TGCAGTGCTGGTCGGGACACTCGGGGCAATCAGCCCCAGCATTTT

J: TRBJ2-1
V: TRBV7-2
size: few
D: .
length: 11
CDR3: CASSNANEQFF
DNA: TGTGCCAGCAGCAACGCGAATGAGCAGTTCTTC

J: TRBJ1-2
V: TRBV20-1
size: .
D: .
length: 11
CDR3: CSAIRQRGYTF
DNA: TGCAGTGCTATTCGTCAAAGGGGCTACACCTTC